What follows are 28 T cell receptor beta chains derived from one specimen sequenced in a study of beta chain features in type 1 diabetes. General study points: Type 1 diabetes patients had moderately but significantly shorter TCRB CDR3s in all four CD4+ subsets.

Reverse transcribing all isolated RNA meant expressed TCRB transcripts were sequenced. Produced via immunoSEQ multiplex PCR; TCRdb's table is partial and in-frame only. The sample records 40,000 to 45,000 clones, roughly 70% being singletons. The antigens these receptors bind are not known. Source material: Tregs from blood. These receptors all stem from a young woman with type 1 diabetes.

The V and J genes are TRBV19 and TRBJ2-3, with D perhaps TRBD1 (5 bases). Per germline, CDR1 LNHDA and CDR2 SQIVND (reference sequence). The ends were cut back, 8 bases at V and 2 bases at J, with 11 bases in the middle. This CDR3 contains 13 residues. The CDR3 loop reads CASVDSSTDTQYF. The CDR3 DNA is TGTGCCAGTGTCGACAGCTCCACAGATACGCAGTATTTT.

The rearrangement links TRBV4-3 to TRBJ1-2; 9 nucleotides line up with TRBD1. Germline V gene sequence: CDR1 LGHNA, CDR2 YSLEER. V lost 1 base, J lost 4 bases, and 4 bases stayed unmatched. CDR3 length equals 15 residues. CDR3 in amino acids: CASSQARTGAYGYTF. CDR3 in DNA: TGCGCCAGCAGCCAAGCCAGGACAGGGGCCTATGGCTACACCTTC.

This clone was recorded a few times. The chain uses TRBV7-8 and TRBJ2-1, with 12 positions matching TRBD2. Germline lookup yields CDR1 SGHVS and CDR2 FQNEAQ. The length of the CDR3 is 16 residues. V shed 8 bases, J shed 6 bases, and the junction held 11 bases outside the gene matches. The chain's CDR3 is CASLLPGLAGINEQFF. The DNA for the CDR3 is TGTGCCAGCTTACTCCCAGGACTAGCGGGGATCAATGAGCAGTTCTTC.

The J gene is TRBJ2-5, the V gene TRBV18, with 8 positions matching TRBD2. The J call may be faulty, since TRBJ2-7 better matches the DNA end. The CDR3 sequence is 13 residues long. Per the germline V gene, CDR1 is KGHSH and CDR2 is LQKENI. The CDR3 is CASSLSGTYEQYF. Written as DNA, the CDR3 is TGTGCCAGCTCACTTAGCGGGACGTACGAGCAGTACTTC.

The V and J genes are TRBV2 and TRBJ2-3; 10 positions agree with TRBD2. CDR1 is SNHLY and CDR2 is FYNNEI in the germline V gene. With 10 bases clipped from V and 6 bases from J, the junction kept 7 bases outside the gene matches. This CDR3 has 13 amino acids. The CDR3 DNA reads as TGTGCCACTCGAGCGGGAGGGCAGGATACGCAGTATTTT. As protein: CATRAGGQDTQYF.

The chain has TRBV6-1 and TRBJ2-3, with 13 positions matching TRBD2. The CDR3 is 15 amino acids. The germline V gene encodes CDR1 MNHNS and CDR2 SASEGT. Trimming cost V 5 bases and J 4 bases; bases outside gene matches: 3. CDR3 nucleotide sequence: TGTGCCAGCAGTCGACTAGCGGGAGGCCCAGATACGCAGTATTTT. This encodes CASSRLAGGPDTQYF.

This chain connects TRBV11-2 to TRBJ2-7; D remains ambiguous. Germline V gene sequence: CDR1 SGHAT, CDR2 FQNNGV. The CDR3 sequence is 13 residues long. Trimming removed 3 bases at V and 0 bases at J, with 6 bases between. The CDR3 sequence is CASSFGVSYEQYF. The CDR3 nucleotides read TGTGCCAGCAGCTTCGGTGTCTCCTACGAGCAGTACTTC. The full variable domain, completed using reference TRBV11-2 and TRBJ2-7, is EAGVAQSPRYKIIEKRQSVAFWCNPISGHATLYWYQQILGQGPKLLIQFQNNGVVDDSQLPKDRFSAERLKGVDSTLKIQPAKLEDSAVYLCASSFGVSYEQYFGPGTRLTVT.

The gene calls are TRBV5-5 and TRBJ1-1; no firm D call. V was cut by 0 bases and J by 11 bases, with 17 bases left in between. This CDR3 has 14 residues. Germline CDR1 and CDR2: SGHKS and YYEKEE (reference sequence). The CDR3 spells CASSLAQVAGSAFF. The CDR3 region has the DNA TGTGCCAGCAGCTTGGCTCAGGTCGCGGGTAGCGCTTTCTTT.

The chain recombines TRBV7-9 with TRBJ1-1, with D possibly matching TRBD1 (6 bases). Germline values: CDR1 SEHNR, CDR2 FQNEAQ (reference sequence). V was trimmed by 1 base and J by 7 bases, leaving 13 bases between them. The CDR3 totals 14 residues. The CDR3 is CASSLVVRGGEAFF. CDR3 nucleotide sequence: TGTGCCAGCAGCTTAGTGGTCAGGGGCGGTGAAGCTTTCTTT.

As to this clone: At one boundary the junction diverges from the germline segment, which might be a read error. The chain employs TRBV7-2 and TRBJ1-1; a possible D gene is TRBD1 (5 bases). Germline V CDR1 and CDR2: SGHTA, FQGNSA. This CDR3 is 16 amino acids long. CDR3 loop: CASSLESGRLKTEAFF. CDR3 bases: TGTGCCAGCAGCTTAGAATCAGGGAGGCTGAAAACTGAAGCTTTCTTT. Using reference TRBV7-2 and TRBJ1-1 for the parts outside the CDR3, the full variable domain is GAGVSQSPSNKVTEKGKDVELRCDPISGHTALYWYRQSLGQGLEFLIYFQGNSAPDKSGLPSDRFSAERTGGSVSTLTIQRTQQEDSAVYLCASSLESGRLKTEAFFGQGTRLTVV.

The V call is TRBV6-6, the J call TRBJ1-3; 8 positions match TRBD1. CDR1 is MNHNY, CDR2 SVGAGI, per germline (reference sequence). The CDR3 spans 14 residues. Unmatched junction bases numbered 10, after V lost 7 bases and J lost 8 bases. The CDR3 spells CASIYQGADDTIYF. The CDR3 bases are TGTGCCAGCATCTATCAGGGGGCCGATGACACCATATATTTT.

This clone was detected a few times. The J gene is TRBJ2-7, the V gene TRBV9; D ambiguous. The V gene's germline CDR1 is SGDLS and CDR2 YYNGEE. Trimming cost V 0 bases and J 0 bases, with 7 bases left between them. The CDR3 contains 14 residues. CDR3 sequence: CASSVAQFSYEQYF. The CDR3 bases are TGTGCCAGCAGCGTAGCCCAGTTCTCCTACGAGCAGTACTTC.

This chain links TRBV29-1 with TRBJ1-2, with 9 nucleotides matching TRBD1. The CDR3 runs 14 residues. CDR1 is SQVTM and CDR2 is ANQGSEA in the germline V gene. Germline trimming cut 4 bases from V and 1 base from J; bases unmatched to any gene: 4. The CDR3, as DNA: TGCAGCGTTGCTCACAGGGGGCTTAACTATGGCTACACCTTC. It yields the protein CSVAHRGLNYGYTF. Combining the CDR3 with reference TRBV29-1 and TRBJ1-2 gives the whole variable domain SAVISQKPSRDICQRGTSLTIQCQVDSQVTMMFWYRQQPGQSLTLIATANQGSEATYESGFVIDKFPISRPNLTFSTLTVSNMSPEDSSIYLCSVAHRGLNYGYTFGSGTRLTVV.

The V and J genes are TRBV5-5 and TRBJ1-5, with TRBD1 matching 7 bases. V shed 4 bases and J 0 bases; nucleotides not matched to a gene: 4. CDR1 SGHKS and CDR2 YYEKEE come from the germline V gene (reference sequence). This CDR3 comprises 15 residues. CDR3 in amino acids: CASSVRGDSNQPQHF. CDR3 in DNA: TGTGCCAGCAGCGTCAGGGGGGATAGCAATCAGCCCCAGCATTTT. The full variable domain, in which reference TRBV5-5 and TRBJ1-5 provide the parts outside the CDR3, is DAGVTQSPTHLIKTRGQQVTLRCSPISGHKSVSWYQQVLGQGPQFIFQYYEKEERGRGNFPDRFSARQFPNYSSELNVNALLLGDSALYLCASSVRGDSNQPQHFGDGTRLSIL.

The genes are TRBV7-2 and TRBJ2-5; 7 nucleotides line up with TRBD1. V lost 6 bases and J lost 5; bases outside the gene matches: 12. The CDR3 covers 15 residues. Germline-derived CDR1 and CDR2 are SGHTA and FQGNSA. Here the CDR3 DNA reads TGTGCCAGCAGTTACCAACTACTGACAGGGGAGACCCAGTACTTC. Encoded protein: CASSYQLLTGETQYF.

The chain uses TRBV5-1 and TRBJ1-5, with a tentative D call TRBD1 (6 bases). Germline lookup yields CDR1 SGHRS and CDR2 YFSETQ. The CDR3 totals 14 residues. V dropped 3 bases and J dropped 5 bases, with 12 bases sitting between them. This CDR3 reads CASSSGTLDQPQHF. The CDR3 DNA sequence: TGCGCCAGCAGCTCCGGGACATTAGATCAGCCCCAGCATTTT.

The V gene is TRBV5-6, the J gene TRBJ2-5; D not certain. With 0 bases removed from V and 1 base from J, the gap between germline ends came to 7 bases. The length of the CDR3 is 14 residues. Germline V lookup: CDR1 SGHDT, CDR2 YYEEEE. In nucleotides, the CDR3 is TGTGCCAGCAGCTTGGTCGGCGGCCAAGAGACCCAGTACTTC. This codes for CASSLVGGQETQYF.

The V gene is TRBV6-5, the J gene TRBJ1-6; D is ambiguous. The V gene's germline CDR1 is MNHEY and CDR2 SVGAGI. V gave up 5 bases and J gave up 10 bases, with 9 bases separating them. This CDR3 region has 12 residues. The CDR3 spells CASSNLESPLHF. The CDR3 coding sequence is TGTGCCAGCAGTAATCTAGAGTCACCCCTCCACTTT.

The chain uses TRBV27 and TRBJ2-5; 10 nucleotides agree with TRBD1. The J call may be in error: the DNA end matches TRBJ2-7 better. CDR1 is MNHEY, CDR2 SMNVEV, per germline (reference sequence). This CDR3 has 13 amino acids. The CDR3 bases are TGTGCCAGCTCCTACGGGGACAGGGGCGAGCAGTACTTC. Protein: CASSYGDRGEQYF.

Sample share makes this clone medium-sized. The rearrangement joins TRBV7-8 to TRBJ1-5; 10 bases are a match to TRBD1. CDR3 length: 13 amino acids. Trimming at V came to 4 bases and at J to 6 bases, leaving 0 bases not matched to a gene. Per the germline V gene, CDR1 is SGHVS and CDR2 is FQNEAQ. CDR3 loop: CASSWTGGQPQHF. The DNA of the CDR3 is TGTGCCAGCAGCTGGACAGGGGGTCAGCCCCAGCATTTT.

This clone turned up a few times. The CDR3 DNA sequence: TGTGCCAGCTCAGCCGGACAGAATGAAAAACTGTTTTTT. It is translated as CASSAGQNEKLFF. V usage is TRBV18 and J usage is TRBJ1-4; D is perhaps TRBD1 (6 bases). CDR3 size: 13 residues. Trimming cost V 5 bases and J 5 bases, with 9 bases left between them. Germline V CDR1 and CDR2: KGHSH, LQKENI.

This chain links TRBV7-2 with TRBJ2-3; D not certain. The V gene's germline CDR1 is SGHTA and CDR2 FQGNSA. V was pared by 3 bases and J by 5 bases, with 18 bases between. This CDR3 has 16 amino acids. DNA of the CDR3: TGTGCCAGCAGCTTGAACTATGCCGTGAGAAGAGATACGCAGTATTTT. Its translation is CASSLNYAVRRDTQYF.

Written as DNA, the CDR3 is TGTGCCAGCAGTGATTTAACCCGGACAGGGGAAGCTTTCTTT. It translates to CASSDLTRTGEAFF. This sequence joins TRBV25-1 and TRBJ1-1, with TRBD1 matching 8 bases. Germline assignment: CDR1 MGHDK and CDR2 SYGVNS. Losses at the gene ends were 3 bases for V and 8 bases for J; bases not matched to a gene: 8. The CDR3 consists of 14 residues. The entire variable domain, with the rest obtained from reference TRBV25-1 and TRBJ1-1, is as follows: EADIYQTPRYLVIGTGKKITLECSQTMGHDKMYWYQQDPGMELHLIHYSYGVNSTEKGDLSSESTVSRIRTEHFPLTLESARPSHTSQYLCASSDLTRTGEAFFGQGTRLTVV.

The V and J genes are TRBV18 and TRBJ2-3; 8 bases are a match to TRBD1. CDR3 length equals 16 residues. The V and J ends lost 3 bases and 4 bases, in that order; junction bases with no gene match: 9. Germline V gene sequence: CDR1 KGHSH, CDR2 LQKENI. This CDR3 reads CASSPYGQGGPDTQYF. The DNA for the CDR3 is TGTGCCAGCTCACCTTACGGACAGGGTGGGCCAGATACGCAGTATTTT.

The rearrangement uses TRBV5-1 and TRBJ1-1; D gene unclear. CDR1 and CDR2 (germline): SGHRS, YFSETQ. The CDR3 runs 14 residues. V was clipped by 4 bases and J by 0 bases, with 10 bases between them. CDR3 coding DNA: TGCGCCAGCAGCACCAACCAGATGAACACTGAAGCTTTCTTT. Residues: CASSTNQMNTEAFF.

This clone was counted between two and nine times. The rearrangement joins TRBV5-1 to TRBJ1-1, with unresolved D. The CDR3 loop spans 12 amino acids. With 5 bases removed from V and 4 bases from J, the gap between germline ends came to 9 bases. Germline CDR1 and CDR2: SGHRS and YFSETQ. The CDR3 sequence: CASSPGVTEAFF. CDR3 bases: TGCGCCAGCAGTCCCGGAGTCACTGAAGCTTTCTTT.

Here the CDR3 reads CSVTVQGPWGYTF. CDR3 DNA sequence: TGCAGCGTTACCGTACAGGGGCCTTGGGGCTACACCTTC. This chain joins TRBV29-1 and TRBJ1-2; the match to TRBD1 covers 7 bases. The length of the CDR3 is 13 residues. Germline V lookup: CDR1 SQVTM, CDR2 ANQGSEA. V trimming: 5 bases; J trimming: 8 bases; junction bases outside the gene matches: 11.

This clone appeared once. V usage is TRBV10-3 and J usage is TRBJ1-1, with unresolved D. This CDR3 is 13 amino acids long. V was shortened by 3 bases and J by 0 bases, with 5 bases between the two germline ends. Germline lookup yields CDR1 ENHRY and CDR2 SYGVKD. As DNA, the CDR3 is TGTGCCATCAGTGAATTCATGAACACTGAAGCTTTCTTT. It is translated as CAISEFMNTEAFF.